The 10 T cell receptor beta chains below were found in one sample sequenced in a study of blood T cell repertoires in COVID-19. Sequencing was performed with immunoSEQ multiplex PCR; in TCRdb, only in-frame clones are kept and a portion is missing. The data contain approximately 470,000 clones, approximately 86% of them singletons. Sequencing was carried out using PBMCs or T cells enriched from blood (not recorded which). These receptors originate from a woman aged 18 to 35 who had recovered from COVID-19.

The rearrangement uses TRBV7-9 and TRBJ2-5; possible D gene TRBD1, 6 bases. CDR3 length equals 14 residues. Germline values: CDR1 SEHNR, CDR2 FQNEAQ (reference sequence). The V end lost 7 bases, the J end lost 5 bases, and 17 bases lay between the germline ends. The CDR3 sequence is CASTPSDQGETQYF. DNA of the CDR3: TGTGCCAGCACCCCCTCTGACCAGGGGGAGACCCAGTACTTC.

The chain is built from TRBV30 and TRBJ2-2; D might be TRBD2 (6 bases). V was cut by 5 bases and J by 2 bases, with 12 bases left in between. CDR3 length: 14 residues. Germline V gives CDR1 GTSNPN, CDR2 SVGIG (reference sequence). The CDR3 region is CAWAPGTNTGELFF. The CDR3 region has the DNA TGTGCCTGGGCCCCAGGGACTAACACCGGGGAGCTGTTTTTT.

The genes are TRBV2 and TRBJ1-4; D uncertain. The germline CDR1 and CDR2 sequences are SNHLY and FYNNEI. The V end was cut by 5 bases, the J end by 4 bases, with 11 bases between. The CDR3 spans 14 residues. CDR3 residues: CASSPSRYNEKLFF. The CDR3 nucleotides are TGTGCCAGCAGTCCGTCCCGTTATAATGAAAAACTGTTTTTT.

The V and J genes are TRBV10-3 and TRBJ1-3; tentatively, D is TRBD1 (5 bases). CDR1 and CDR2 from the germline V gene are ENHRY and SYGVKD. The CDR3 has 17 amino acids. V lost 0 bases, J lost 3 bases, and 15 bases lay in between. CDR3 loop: CAISESLAGSGGNTIYF. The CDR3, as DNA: TGTGCCATCAGTGAGTCCCTCGCAGGGTCCGGTGGAAACACCATATATTTT.

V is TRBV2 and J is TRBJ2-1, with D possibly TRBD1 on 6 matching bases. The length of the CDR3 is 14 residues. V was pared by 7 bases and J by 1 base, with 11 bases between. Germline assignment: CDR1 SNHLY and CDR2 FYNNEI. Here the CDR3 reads CASTYRESYNEQFF. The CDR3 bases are TGTGCCAGCACCTACAGGGAGTCCTACAATGAGCAGTTCTTC.

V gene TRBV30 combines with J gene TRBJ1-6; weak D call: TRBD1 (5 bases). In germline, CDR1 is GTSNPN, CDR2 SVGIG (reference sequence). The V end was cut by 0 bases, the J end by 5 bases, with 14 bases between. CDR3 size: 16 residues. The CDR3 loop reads CAWSVRDFRNNSPLHF. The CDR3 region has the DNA TGTGCCTGGAGTGTCAGGGATTTTCGGAATAATTCACCCCTCCACTTT. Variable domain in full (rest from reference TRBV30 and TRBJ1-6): SQTIHQWPATLVQPVGSPLSLECTVEGTSNPNLYWYRQAAGRGLQLLFYSVGIGQISSEVPQNLSASRPQDRQFILSSKKLLLSDSGFYLCAWSVRDFRNNSPLHFGNGTRLTVT.

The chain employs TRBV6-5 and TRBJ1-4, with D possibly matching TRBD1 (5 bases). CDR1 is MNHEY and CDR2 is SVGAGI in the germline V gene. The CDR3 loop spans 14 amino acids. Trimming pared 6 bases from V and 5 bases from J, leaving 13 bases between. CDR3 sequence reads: CASSSRGYNEKLFF. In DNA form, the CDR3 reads TGTGCCAGCAGCTCTAGGGGCTACAATGAAAAACTGTTTTTT.

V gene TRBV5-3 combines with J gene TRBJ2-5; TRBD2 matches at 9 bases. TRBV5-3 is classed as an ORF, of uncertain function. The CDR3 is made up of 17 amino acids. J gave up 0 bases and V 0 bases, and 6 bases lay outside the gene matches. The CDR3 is CARSLDLGGGDQETQYF. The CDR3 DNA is TGTGCCAGAAGCTTGGACTTGGGCGGGGGGGACCAAGAGACCCAGTACTTC.

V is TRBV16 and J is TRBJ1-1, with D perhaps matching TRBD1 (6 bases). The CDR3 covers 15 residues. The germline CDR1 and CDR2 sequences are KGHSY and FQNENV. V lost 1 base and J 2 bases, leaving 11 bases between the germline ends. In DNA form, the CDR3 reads TGTGCCAGCAGCCAATGGCCCAGGGGAAACACTGAAGCTTTCTTT. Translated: CASSQWPRGNTEAFF.

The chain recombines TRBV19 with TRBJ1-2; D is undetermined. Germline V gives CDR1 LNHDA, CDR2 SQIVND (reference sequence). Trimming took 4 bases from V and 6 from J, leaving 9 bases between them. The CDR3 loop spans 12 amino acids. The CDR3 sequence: CASSRAVDGYTF. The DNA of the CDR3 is TGTGCCAGTAGTAGGGCAGTAGATGGCTACACCTTC.